The subject of this entry is one TCR beta chain. This specimen comes from a study of blood T cell repertoires in COVID-19. Study-wide background: PBMCs, B-cell-depleted T cells, or T cells were the source of the cDNA or gDNA that made up the material.

In germline, CDR1 is GTSNPN, CDR2 SVGIG (reference sequence). J lost 5 bases, V lost 7 bases, and 11 bases had no gene match. CDR3 size: 13 residues. Per the authors' pipeline: Amplified reference gene primers provided the basis for estimating nucleated cell counts. Method: immunoSEQ multiplex PCR; TCRdb's copy keeps in-frame clones and lacks some. That table furnishes V, J and clone size, whereas the DNA furnished D and trimming. The table shows about 80,000 clones, with about 87% occurring only once. Sequencing input: peripheral blood. The sequence came from a woman at least 80 years old with acute or convalescent COVID-19. J is TRBJ2-7 and V is TRBV30; 7 nucleotides match TRBD1. CDR3 amino acids: CAYDLTQGDEQYF. In DNA, the CDR3 is TGTGCCTACGATCTTACCCAGGGGGACGAGCAGTACTTC. Full variable domain (missing parts from reference TRBV30 and TRBJ2-7): SQTIHQWPATLVQPVGSPLSLECTVEGTSNPNLYWYRQAAGRGLQLLFYSVGIGQISSEVPQNLSASRPQDRQFILSSKKLLLSDSGFYLCAYDLTQGDEQYFGPGTRLTVT.